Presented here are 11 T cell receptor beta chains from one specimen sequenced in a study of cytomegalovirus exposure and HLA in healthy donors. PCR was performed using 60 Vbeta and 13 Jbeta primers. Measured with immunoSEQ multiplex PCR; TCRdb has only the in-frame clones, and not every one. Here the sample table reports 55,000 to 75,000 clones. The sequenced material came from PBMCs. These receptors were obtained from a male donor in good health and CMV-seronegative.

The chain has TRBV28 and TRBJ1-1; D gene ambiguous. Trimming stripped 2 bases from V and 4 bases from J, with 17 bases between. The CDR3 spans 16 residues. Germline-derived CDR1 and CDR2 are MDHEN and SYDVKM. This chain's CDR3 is CASSLRSNRGRTEAFF. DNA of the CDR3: TGTGCCAGCAGTTTAAGGAGCAACCGTGGCCGCACTGAAGCTTTCTTT.

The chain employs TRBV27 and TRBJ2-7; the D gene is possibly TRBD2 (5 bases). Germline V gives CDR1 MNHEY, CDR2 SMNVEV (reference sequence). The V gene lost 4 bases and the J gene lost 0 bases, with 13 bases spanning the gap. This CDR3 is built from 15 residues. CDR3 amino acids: CASSSTEGGSYEQYF. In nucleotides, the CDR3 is TGTGCCAGCAGTTCCACCGAGGGTGGCTCCTACGAGCAGTACTTC.

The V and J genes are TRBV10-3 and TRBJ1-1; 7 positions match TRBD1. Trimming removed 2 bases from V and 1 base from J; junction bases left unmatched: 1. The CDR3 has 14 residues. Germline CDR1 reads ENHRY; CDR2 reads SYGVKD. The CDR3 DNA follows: TGTGCCATCAGTGAGGCAGGGGGGAACACTGAAGCTTTCTTT. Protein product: CAISEAGGNTEAFF.

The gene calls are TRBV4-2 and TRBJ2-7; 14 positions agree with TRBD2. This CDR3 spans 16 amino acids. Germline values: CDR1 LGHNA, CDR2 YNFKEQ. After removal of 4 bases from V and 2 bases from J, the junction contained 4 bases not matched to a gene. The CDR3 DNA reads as TGTGCCAGCAGCCGAGGGACTAGCGGGAGCGCCTACGAGCAGTACTTC. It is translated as CASSRGTSGSAYEQYF.

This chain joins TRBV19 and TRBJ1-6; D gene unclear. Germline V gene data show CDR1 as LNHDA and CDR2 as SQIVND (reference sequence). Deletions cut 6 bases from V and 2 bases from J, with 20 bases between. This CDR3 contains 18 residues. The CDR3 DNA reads TGTGCCAGTAGAGTTCCTCGCCTAGCGGCAACCTATAATTCACCCCTCCACTTT. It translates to CASRVPRLAATYNSPLHF.

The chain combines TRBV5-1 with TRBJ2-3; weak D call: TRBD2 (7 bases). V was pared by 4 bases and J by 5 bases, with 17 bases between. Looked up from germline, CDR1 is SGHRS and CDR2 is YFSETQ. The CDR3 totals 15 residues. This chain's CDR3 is CASSARGAGLDTQYF. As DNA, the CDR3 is TGCGCCAGCAGCGCCCGGGGGGCAGGGTTAGATACGCAGTATTTT. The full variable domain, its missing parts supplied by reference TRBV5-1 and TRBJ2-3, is KAGVTQTPRYLIKTRGQQVTLSCSPISGHRSVSWYQQTPGQGLQFLFEYFSETQRNKGNFPGRFSGRQFSNSRSEMNVSTLELGDSALYLCASSARGAGLDTQYFGPGTRLTVL.

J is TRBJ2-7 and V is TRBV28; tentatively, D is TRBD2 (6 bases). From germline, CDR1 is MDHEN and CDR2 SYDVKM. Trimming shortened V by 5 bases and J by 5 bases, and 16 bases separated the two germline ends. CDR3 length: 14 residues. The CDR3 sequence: CASSGGEDHHEQYF. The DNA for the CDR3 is TGTGCCAGCAGTGGCGGGGAGGACCACCACGAGCAGTACTTC.

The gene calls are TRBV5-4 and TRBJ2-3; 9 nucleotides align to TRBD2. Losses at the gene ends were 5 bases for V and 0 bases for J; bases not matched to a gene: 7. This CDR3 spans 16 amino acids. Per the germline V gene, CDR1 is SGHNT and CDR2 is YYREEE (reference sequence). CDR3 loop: CASSSHSGSSTDTQYF. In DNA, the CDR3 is TGTGCCAGCAGTTCACATAGCGGGAGCAGCACAGATACGCAGTATTTT.

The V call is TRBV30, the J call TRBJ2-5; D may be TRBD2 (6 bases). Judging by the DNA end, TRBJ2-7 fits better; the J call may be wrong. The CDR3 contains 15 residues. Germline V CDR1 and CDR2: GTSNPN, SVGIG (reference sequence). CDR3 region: CAWARDFSSDYEQYF. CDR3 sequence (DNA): TGTGCCTGGGCCAGGGACTTCTCTTCCGACTACGAGCAGTACTTC.

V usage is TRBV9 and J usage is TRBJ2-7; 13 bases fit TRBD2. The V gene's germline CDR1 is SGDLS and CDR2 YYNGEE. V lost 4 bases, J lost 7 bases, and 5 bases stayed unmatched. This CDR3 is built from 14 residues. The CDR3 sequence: CASSQGLAGREQYF. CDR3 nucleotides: TGTGCCAGCAGCCAGGGACTAGCGGGACGGGAGCAGTACTTC.

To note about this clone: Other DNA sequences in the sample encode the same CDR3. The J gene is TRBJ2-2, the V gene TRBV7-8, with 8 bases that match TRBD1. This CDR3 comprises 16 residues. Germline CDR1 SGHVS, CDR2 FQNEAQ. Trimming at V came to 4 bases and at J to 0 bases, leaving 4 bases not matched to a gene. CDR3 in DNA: TGTGCCAGCAGCTCGACAGGGGTAACGAACACCGGGGAGCTGTTTTTT. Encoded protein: CASSSTGVTNTGELFF.